This T cell receptor beta chain was captured by sequencing in a study of cytomegalovirus exposure and HLA in healthy donors. This clone was counted a single time. No antigen is known for it. Primers: 60 Vbeta forward and 13 Jbeta reverse. Profiled with immunoSEQ multiplex PCR; TCRdb holds only in-frame clones, not every one. In the table there are roughly 180,000 clones, about three quarters of which are singletons. The V and J ends lost 6 bases and 2 bases respectively, with 18 bases between them. Germline V gene data show CDR1 as SQVTM and CDR2 as ANQGSEA. CDR3 length: 15 amino acids. Findings and caveats of the study: There were some public TCRs occurring in many donors, but most TCR sequences were rare. Highly shared sequence variants in one cluster were likely a sequencing artifact. Later work found that TCR association rates differed between HLA loci; DRB1 had the most and HLA-C the fewest.

Specimen: PBMCs. This clonotype was sampled from a female donor in good health and CMV-seronegative. The chain employs TRBV29-1 and TRBJ2-3; D may be TRBD1 (6 bases). The CDR3 loop reads CSVHPQGLHTDTQYF. In nucleotides, the CDR3 is TGCAGCGTGCACCCACAGGGTCTCCACACAGATACGCAGTATTTT.